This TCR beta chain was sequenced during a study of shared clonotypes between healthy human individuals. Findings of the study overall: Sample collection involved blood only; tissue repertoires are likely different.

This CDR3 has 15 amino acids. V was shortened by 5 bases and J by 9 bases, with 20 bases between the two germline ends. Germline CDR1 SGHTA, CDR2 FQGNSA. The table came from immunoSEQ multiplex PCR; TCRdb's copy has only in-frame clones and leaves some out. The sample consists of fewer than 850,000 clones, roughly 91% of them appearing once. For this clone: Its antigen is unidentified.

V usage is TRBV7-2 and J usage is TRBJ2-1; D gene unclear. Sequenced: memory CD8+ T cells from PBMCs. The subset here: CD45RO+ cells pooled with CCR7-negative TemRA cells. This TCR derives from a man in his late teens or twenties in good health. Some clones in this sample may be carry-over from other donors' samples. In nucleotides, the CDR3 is TGTGCCAGCAGCCCGACTGTTGTTGGTTTTGGTGAGCAGTTCTTC. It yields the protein CASSPTVVGFGEQFF.